A selection of T cell receptor beta chains follows, all from one sample in a study of shared clonotypes between healthy human individuals. Only in-frame clones appear in the TCRdb table, and some are missing; sequencing was by immunoSEQ multiplex PCR. The data hold just over 2,000,000 clones, with 85% to 95% observed a single time. Input material: naive CD8+ T cells sorted from blood. The receptor source for this set is a man between 18 and 35 years old in good health. Both conserved end residues are part of each CDR3. Fields, in order: V gene, J gene, CDR3 protein.

v_call: TRBV7-3
j_call: TRBJ2-3
cdr3_aa: CASSLAGAGTDTQYF

v_call: TRBV6-5
j_call: TRBJ1-2
cdr3_aa: CASSYGTDYGYTF

v_call: TRBV25-1
j_call: TRBJ2-5
cdr3_aa: CASTLGPQYF

v_call: TRBV13
j_call: TRBJ2-7
cdr3_aa: CASSDKTSGSPNEQYF

v_call: TRBV28
j_call: TRBJ1-3
cdr3_aa: CASSYRGAGNTIYF

v_call: TRBV28
j_call: TRBJ1-5
cdr3_aa: CASSPTGTAYQPQHF

v_call: TRBV27
j_call: TRBJ2-1
cdr3_aa: CASSKTGTSGYNEQFF

v_call: TRBV6-1
j_call: TRBJ1-2
cdr3_aa: CASSEISGQLLYGYTF

v_call: TRBV5-5
j_call: TRBJ2-7
cdr3_aa: CASSLAFGSLYEQYF

v_call: TRBV13
j_call: TRBJ1-2
cdr3_aa: CASSLGGQGSYTF

v_call: TRBV9
j_call: TRBJ2-5
cdr3_aa: CASSAGHTSQETQYF

v_call: TRBV27
j_call: TRBJ2-1
cdr3_aa: CASSYGEPYNEQFF

v_call: TRBV9
j_call: TRBJ2-3
cdr3_aa: CASSEEATGTSTDTQYF

v_call: TRBV29-1
j_call: TRBJ1-2
cdr3_aa: CSADTAPGGYTF

v_call: TRBV28
j_call: TRBJ1-5
cdr3_aa: CASSPTGEGVKNSNQPQHF

v_call: TRBV19
j_call: TRBJ2-7
cdr3_aa: CASSSRDREDEQYF

v_call: TRBV5-4
j_call: TRBJ2-7
cdr3_aa: CASSLSGGIDEQYF

v_call: TRBV10-2
j_call: TRBJ2-1
cdr3_aa: CASSDSTSGVYNEQFF

v_call: TRBV4-1
j_call: TRBJ2-7
cdr3_aa: CASSPHPGTQSYEQYF

v_call: TRBV11-2
j_call: TRBJ1-2
cdr3_aa: CASSTGTGGSYGYTF

v_call: TRBV4-1
j_call: TRBJ1-6
cdr3_aa: CASSPPRGGPNSPLHF

v_call: TRBV5-1
j_call: TRBJ2-1
cdr3_aa: CASSVAGGPYNEQFF

v_call: TRBV19
j_call: TRBJ1-5
cdr3_aa: CASSIPGLSNQPQHF

v_call: TRBV7-9
j_call: TRBJ2-2
cdr3_aa: CASIPYPDTITGELFF

v_call: TRBV4-1
j_call: TRBJ2-7
cdr3_aa: CASSPLAGSPVYEQYF

v_call: TRBV28
j_call: TRBJ1-5
cdr3_aa: CASSRTGTDYSNQPQHF

v_call: TRBV7-6
j_call: TRBJ1-1
cdr3_aa: CASSLRGVGDTEAFF

v_call: TRBV14
j_call: TRBJ1-1
cdr3_aa: CASSRGQGRLTMNTEAFF

v_call: TRBV9
j_call: TRBJ1-3
cdr3_aa: CASSPGQDYSGNTIYF

v_call: TRBV6-5
j_call: TRBJ2-7
cdr3_aa: CASGSTGDEQYF

v_call: TRBV5-6
j_call: TRBJ2-7
cdr3_aa: CASSYGSSYEQYF

v_call: TRBV21-1
j_call: TRBJ1-2
cdr3_aa: CAGQREGQGEGYTF

v_call: TRBV11-2
j_call: TRBJ2-2
cdr3_aa: CASSLDLASGELFF

v_call: TRBV7-9
j_call: TRBJ2-3
cdr3_aa: CASSLGLADITDTQYF

v_call: TRBV7-9
j_call: TRBJ2-5
cdr3_aa: CASSAGQGPVQETQYF

v_call: TRBV4-3
j_call: TRBJ2-3
cdr3_aa: CASSQDVGGSTDTQYF

v_call: TRBV4-3
j_call: TRBJ2-7
cdr3_aa: CASSQGLGDAYEQYF